This T cell receptor beta chain derives from a study of post-analysis software for immune sequencing data. Study information: Multiple sclerosis in the patients followed relapsing-remitting, secondary progressive and progressive-relapsing courses.

The authors incorporated unique molecular identifiers into the TCR beta cDNA libraries. The authors obtained roughly 0.5 million cDNA molecules from roughly 1.1 to 9.2 million T cells. TCRdb ran MiXCR on the PCR reads and lists one entry per CDR3 protein. Of hundreds of thousands of distinct CDR3 sequences in the sample, less than 35% were seen once. In regard to this clonotype: What it binds is not known.

The V and J ends lost 5 bases and 1 base respectively, with 15 bases between them. The CDR3 length is 15 residues. CDR1 and CDR2 from the germline V gene are MNHEY and SVGEGT. Study-wide findings and caveats: F measure clustering grouped samples strongly by preparation batch. Multiple sclerosis was associated with a significant reduction in normalized Chao1 diversity relative to controls. TRBV segments more frequent in patients than in controls numbered roughly 5 and included TRBV5-6, TRBV5-1 and TRBV20-1.

The chain couples TRBV6-2 or TRBV6-3 to TRBJ2-7; tentatively, D is TRBD1 or TRBD2 (5 bases each). This sequence was found in a girl aged 10-17 years with multiple sclerosis. Sequencing input: blood. The CDR3 sequence: CASSTRDGSSYEQYF. The DNA for the CDR3 is TGTGCCAGCAGTACCCGGGACGGAAGTTCCTACGAGCAGTACTTC.